The clone carrying this T cell receptor (beta chain) was counted a few times. Method: immunoSEQ multiplex PCR; TCRdb's copy keeps in-frame clones and lacks some. This sample has some 140,000 clones, with 65% to 85% found just once. The data were obtained in a study of blood T cell repertoires in COVID-19. As for the study in general: Sites in the United States, Italy and Spain provided acute and convalescent COVID-19 samples. PBMCs, B-cell-depleted T cells, or T cells were the source of the cDNA or gDNA that made up the material.

The sequencing sample was made of peripheral blood. This TCR was sampled from an elderly woman with acute or convalescent COVID-19.

The CDR3 sequence: CASSGGEYNEQFF. The CDR3 DNA sequence: TGTGCCAGCAGTGGGGGGGAGTACAATGAGCAGTTCTTC. The chain couples TRBV2 to TRBJ2-1; D might be TRBD2 (6 bases). V lost 4 bases, J lost 4 bases, and 8 bases lay in between. CDR1 and CDR2 from the germline V gene are SNHLY and FYNNEI. The CDR3 spans 13 residues.